This TCR beta chain was sequenced for a study of blood T cell repertoires in COVID-19. The assay was immunoSEQ multiplex PCR, and TCRdb's table has in-frame clones only and misses some. The sample contains a few hundred thousand clones, 70% to 90% of which appear only once. Trimming cost V 5 bases and J 7 bases, with 12 bases left between them. The CDR3 runs to 13 residues. Germline V gives CDR1 SEHNR, CDR2 FQNEAQ (reference sequence). Sequencing used peripheral blood. The V and J genes are TRBV7-9 and TRBJ1-3; a weak D match, TRBD1 (5 bases). This receptor was identified in a man aged 40-49 years with acute or convalescent COVID-19. This CDR3 reads CASSRGDRNTIYF. The CDR3 region has the DNA TGTGCCAGCAGCCGCGGGGACCGGAACACCATATATTTT. Full variable domain (missing parts from reference TRBV7-9 and TRBJ1-3): DTGVSQNPRHKITKRGQNVTFRCDPISEHNRLYWYRQTLGQGPEFLTYFQNEAQLEKSRLLSDRFSAERPKGSFSTLEIQRTEQGDSAMYLCASSRGDRNTIYFGEGSWLTVV.